This T cell receptor (beta chain) was captured in a study of cytotoxic CD8 clonotypes in ibrutinib-treated CLL (dated by TCRdb to the early 2020s). For the study in its entirety: In this cohort, 15 or so patients were treatment-naive and about a dozen were relapsed/refractory, while around 18 had unmutated IGHV. Responses were partial in around 24 patients and complete in 2; after median around 66 months follow-up, around 15 stayed in remission and some twelve progressed. Samples at response were collected after a median of about 12 months of treatment, with a range of 6 to 36 months. Samples averaged roughly 280,000 productive templates and roughly 86,000 productive rearrangements. Longitudinal samples were available for about 30% of the roughly 86 trial participants. Cryopreserved peripheral blood mononuclear cells were collected at three points: before therapy, at response, and at either sustained remission or disease progression. All remission and progressive disease samples were collected while patients were still receiving ibrutinib. Findings and caveats that apply to the study as a whole: Baseline clonality exceeded that of age-matched healthy donors and correlated strongly with circulating CD8+ T-cell counts. Clonality increased at ibrutinib response, stayed stable in sustained remission, and fell back toward baseline at progression. Lymph node repertoires were not examined, and the timing of sampling was not matched between patients in sustained remission and those whose disease progressed. Public clonotypes were found to be uncommon and were observed to contract or remain stable during treatment; the increase in clonality was shown to reflect expansion of private clonotypes at ibrutinib response.

With regard to this clone: Which antigen it targets is not known. Base qualities were left out, and no much larger clone turns up one base away.

Counted from cysteine to phenylalanine, this CDR3 has 18 amino acids. The sequence is cut down to CDR3 DNA, 54 bases in frame from base 1. At the junction V is shortened by 4 bases and J by 2 bases; bases outside the gene matches: 13. The germline V gene (reference sequence) sets CDR1 to SGHNT and CDR2 to YYREEE. The goal of deep resolution MiSeq sequencing was a depth between 1 in 1 million and 1 in 200,000 T cells, and coverage averaged 10x per clonotype. The immunoSEQ hsTCRB Kit was used to generate the TCR beta libraries. As for the original processing: The data were analyzed with ImmunoSEQ Analyzer and ImmunoSEQ Data Assistant, and V, D and J gene assignments followed IMGT definitions. Clonality was computed as one minus normalized Shannon entropy of productive rearrangement frequencies, ranging from 0 to 1. Only overrepresented clonotypes making up at least 0.05% of the repertoire of each patient were included in the public clonotype analysis. About a dozen repertoires from age-matched healthy donors, obtained from immuneACCESS, served as clonality controls. Drawn from immuneACCESS, this table holds only the in-frame rearrangements with V and J called that TCRdb kept. Clones are partly lost; checked studies trace under half to an unresolved V gene and leave the rest unexplained. For V, J and clone size, that table is used; D and trimming come from the DNA. The sample table lists some 140,000 clones, less than 90% of them with a count of one. The ten largest clones capture 3% to 4% of the sample.

Per the publication, the time point label means: roughly 23 months on ibrutinib. For TCR beta library preparation, 1.5 to 2 micrograms of genomic DNA were extracted from the cryopreserved PBMCs. High-throughput TCR beta sequencing was performed on longitudinal blood samples from CLL patients receiving ibrutinib monotherapy. The patients took part in an open-label, single-center phase 2 trial of ibrutinib monotherapy. Here the chain combines TRBV5-4 and TRBJ2-2, and 8 junctional nucleotides match TRBD2. This clonotype was obtained from a human donor with chronic lymphocytic leukemia. Sequencing was performed on PBMCs, taken after 24 months of ibrutinib treatment. The CDR3 protein: CASSRGPSGGLNTGELFF. The sequenced DNA is TGTGCCAGCAGCCGGGGGCCGAGCGGGGGACTTAACACCGGGGAGCTGTTTTTT.